The source of this TCR beta chain is a study of blood T cell repertoires in COVID-19. Study background: Sources were T cells, B-cell-depleted T cells, or PBMCs; the material itself was cDNA or gDNA.

Clones were read by immunoSEQ multiplex PCR, and TCRdb kept only the in-frame ones, dropping some. The profile shows a few hundred thousand clones, roughly 89% of them singletons. This CDR3 contains 16 residues. V shed 5 bases and J 0 bases; nucleotides not matched to a gene: 7. Germline assignment: CDR1 MDHEN and CDR2 SYDVKM. Exposed volunteers were people who met a COVID-19 case within 2 weeks before study entry. Material for sequencing was PBMCs or T cells enriched from blood (not recorded which). The rearrangement joins TRBV28 to TRBJ1-1, with 9 bases matching TRBD1. This TCR was recovered from a woman aged 45-65 years who had been exposed to COVID-19. The CDR3 sequence: CASSSGRQGVNTEAFF. The CDR3 DNA sequence: TGTGCCAGCAGTAGTGGGCGACAGGGGGTGAACACTGAAGCTTTCTTT. The full variable domain, in which reference TRBV28 and TRBJ1-1 provide the parts outside the CDR3, is DVKVTQSSRYLVKRTGEKVFLECVQDMDHENMFWYRQDPGLGLRLIYFSYDVKMKEKGDIPEGYSVSREKKERFSLILESASTNQTSMYLCASSSGRQGVNTEAFFGQGTRLTVV.